The next 12 T cell receptor beta chains were all read from a single sample in a study of T-cell reconstitution after alpha-beta-depleted transplantation in children. Unique molecular identifiers were built into the TCRbeta library. In TCRdb, the PCR reads were re-called with MiXCR into one record per CDR3 protein. The profile shows about 980,000 distinct CDR3 sequences, about 30% of them singletons. The sequencing used PBMCs, mostly from graft donor cells, collected 360 days after TCRalphabeta/CD19-depleted stem cell transplant. These receptors were collected from a boy under three years old who had a stem cell transplant for SCID, so the T cells may come from the graft donor.

The V and J genes are TRBV12-3 or TRBV12-4 and TRBJ1-6; possibly TRBD1 for D (6 bases). This CDR3 spans 12 amino acids. V was clipped by 6 bases and J by 13 bases, with 13 bases between them. CDR3 nucleotides: TGTGCCAGCAGGTCGACAGGCGCGCCCCTCCACTTT. The encoded protein is CASRSTGAPLHF.

This clonotype was recorded a few times. The chain has TRBV29-1 and TRBJ1-2; D uncertain. V was clipped by 3 bases and J by 1 base, with 15 bases between them. CDR3 length equals 15 residues. Germline CDR1 and CDR2: SQVTM and ANQGSEA. The CDR3: CSVDRRQQNNYGYTF. The CDR3 coding sequence is TGCAGCGTTGATAGGCGGCAGCAAAATAACTATGGCTACACCTTC.

This clonotype was seen more than once but under ten times. The chain joins TRBV12-3 or TRBV12-4 to TRBJ1-6; 8 bases are shared with TRBD1. The V and J ends lost 4 bases and 7 bases, in that order; junction bases with no gene match: 15. This CDR3 spans 18 amino acids. The CDR3 is CASSSYSLDRVSNSPLHF. CDR3 in DNA: TGTGCCAGCAGTTCCTATTCATTGGACAGGGTTTCAAATTCACCCCTCCACTTT.

The chain employs TRBV29-1 and TRBJ2-5, with D uncertain. V dropped 6 bases and J dropped 1 base, with 9 bases sitting between them. The CDR3 has 12 residues. Germline V gene sequence: CDR1 SQVTM, CDR2 ANQGSEA. Written as DNA, the CDR3 is TGCAGCGTCGGACCAGTCCAAGAGACCCAGTACTTC. It is translated as CSVGPVQETQYF.

This clonotype was picked up a small number of times. The rearrangement links TRBV20-1 to TRBJ1-1; unclear D gene. Germline V gene data show CDR1 as DFQATT and CDR2 as SNEGSKA (reference sequence). V shed 6 bases and J shed 7 bases, with 12 bases lying between them. There are 11 residues in the CDR3. CDR3 coding DNA: TGCAGTGCCGTCCCGTTGGATGAAGCTTTCTTT. Its protein is CSAVPLDEAFF.

A few counts support this clonotype. The chain carries TRBV10-3 and TRBJ2-1; 11 nucleotides align to TRBD1. The V gene end was trimmed by 10 bases and the J gene end by 4 bases; junction bases not matched to a gene: 9. Germline CDR1 and CDR2: ENHRY and SYGVKD. The CDR3 sequence is 15 residues long. CDR3 sequence reads: CATQPGQGEYNEQFF. The CDR3 nucleotides are TGTGCCACGCAACCGGGACAGGGGGAATACAATGAGCAGTTCTTC.

Only a few counts were recorded for this clonotype. The genes are TRBV19 and TRBJ2-4; D unclear. The V gene lost 3 bases and the J gene lost 0 bases, with 9 bases spanning the gap. The CDR3 is 15 amino acids. Germline assignment: CDR1 LNHDA and CDR2 SQIVND (reference sequence). The CDR3: CASSMSQIAKNIQYF. The DNA for the CDR3 is TGTGCCAGTAGTATGAGCCAGATAGCCAAAAACATTCAGTACTTC. The complete variable domain, with remaining parts taken from reference TRBV19 and TRBJ2-4, reads DGGITQSPKYLFRKEGQNVTLSCEQNLNHDAMYWYRQDPGQGLRLIYYSQIVNDFQKGDIAEGYSVSREKKESFPLTVTSAQKNPTAFYLCASSMSQIAKNIQYFGAGTRLSVL.

This clonotype was picked up a small number of times. The chain carries TRBV5-1 and TRBJ2-6, with TRBD2 identical over 7 bases. The CDR3 is 18 amino acids. Germline-derived CDR1 and CDR2 are SGHRS and YFSETQ. Trimming removed 0 bases from V and 0 bases from J; junction bases left unmatched: 6. The CDR3 here is CASSLGAGLSSGANVLTF. DNA for the CDR3: TGCGCCAGCAGCTTGGGAGCGGGGCTAAGCTCTGGGGCCAACGTCCTGACTTTC.

This clonotype was counted between two and nine times. This sequence joins TRBV12-3 or TRBV12-4 and TRBJ1-1; D remains unclear. V lost 7 bases, J lost 4 bases, and 13 bases lay in between. The CDR3 runs to 13 residues. CDR3 in amino acids: CASTIQATTEAFF. DNA for the CDR3: TGTGCCAGCACCATACAAGCGACCACTGAAGCTTTCTTT.

This clonotype has a handful of counts. This chain links TRBV10-3 with TRBJ2-7, with D unclear. Trimming removed 0 bases at V and 3 bases at J, with 6 bases between. Germline lookup yields CDR1 ENHRY and CDR2 SYGVKD. This CDR3 has 13 residues. The CDR3 DNA is TGTGCCATCAGTGAGTCGGGCAACTACGAGCAGTACTTC. Translated, it gives CAISESGNYEQYF.

The chain has TRBV2 and TRBJ2-7; D is perhaps TRBD2 (5 bases). V shed 6 bases and J shed 4 bases, with 16 bases lying between them. This CDR3 has 14 amino acids. Germline V gene lookup returns CDR1 SNHLY and CDR2 FYNNEI. In DNA form, the CDR3 reads TGTGCCAGCAGGAGGGATGGGGTCGCTTACGAGCAGTACTTC. Its protein is CASRRDGVAYEQYF.

This clonotype was observed a handful of times. The V call is TRBV29-1, the J call TRBJ2-1; tentative D call: TRBD2 (7 bases). The CDR3 length is 15 residues. The ends were cut back, 4 bases at V and 1 base at J, with 14 bases in the middle. Germline V CDR1 and CDR2: SQVTM, ANQGSEA. The DNA for the CDR3 is TGCAGCGTTGTTGAAAGGGGGGGATCCTACAATGAGCAGTTCTTC. It codes for CSVVERGGSYNEQFF.